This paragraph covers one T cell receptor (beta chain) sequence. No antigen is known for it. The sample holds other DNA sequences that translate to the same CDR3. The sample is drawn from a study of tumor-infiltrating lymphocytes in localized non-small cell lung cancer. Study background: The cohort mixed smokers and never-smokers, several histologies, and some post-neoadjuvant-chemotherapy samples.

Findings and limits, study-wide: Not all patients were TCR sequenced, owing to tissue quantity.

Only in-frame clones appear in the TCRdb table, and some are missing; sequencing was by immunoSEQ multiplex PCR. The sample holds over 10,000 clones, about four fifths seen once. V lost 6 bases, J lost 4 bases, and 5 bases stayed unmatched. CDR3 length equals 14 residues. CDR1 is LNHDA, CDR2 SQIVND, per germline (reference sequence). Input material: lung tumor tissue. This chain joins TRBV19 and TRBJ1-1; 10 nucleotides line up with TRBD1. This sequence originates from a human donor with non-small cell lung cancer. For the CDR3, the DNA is TGTGCCAGTAGCCCGGGACAGGGGAGCACTGAAGCTTTCTTT. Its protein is CASSPGQGSTEAFF.